This T cell receptor (beta chain) was obtained from a study of blood T cell repertoires in COVID-19. Study in general: Sources were T cells, B-cell-depleted T cells, or PBMCs; the material itself was cDNA or gDNA.

TCRdb's table, derived via immunoSEQ multiplex PCR, lists solely in-frame clones and lacks some. The sample holds 120,000 to 150,000 clones, around four fifths seen once. The V and J ends lost 1 base and 2 bases, in that order; junction bases with no gene match: 5. CDR1 is KGHDR, CDR2 SFDVKD, per germline. The length of the CDR3 is 18 residues. Specimen: peripheral blood. The clonotype was recovered from a woman in her thirties or forties with active or convalescent COVID-19. The V gene is TRBV24-1, the J gene TRBJ2-3; TRBD2 agrees at 13 bases. The CDR3, as DNA: TGTGCCACCAGTGATTTCCCCGGGACTAGCGGGACCACAGATACGCAGTATTTT. Its protein product is CATSDFPGTSGTTDTQYF.